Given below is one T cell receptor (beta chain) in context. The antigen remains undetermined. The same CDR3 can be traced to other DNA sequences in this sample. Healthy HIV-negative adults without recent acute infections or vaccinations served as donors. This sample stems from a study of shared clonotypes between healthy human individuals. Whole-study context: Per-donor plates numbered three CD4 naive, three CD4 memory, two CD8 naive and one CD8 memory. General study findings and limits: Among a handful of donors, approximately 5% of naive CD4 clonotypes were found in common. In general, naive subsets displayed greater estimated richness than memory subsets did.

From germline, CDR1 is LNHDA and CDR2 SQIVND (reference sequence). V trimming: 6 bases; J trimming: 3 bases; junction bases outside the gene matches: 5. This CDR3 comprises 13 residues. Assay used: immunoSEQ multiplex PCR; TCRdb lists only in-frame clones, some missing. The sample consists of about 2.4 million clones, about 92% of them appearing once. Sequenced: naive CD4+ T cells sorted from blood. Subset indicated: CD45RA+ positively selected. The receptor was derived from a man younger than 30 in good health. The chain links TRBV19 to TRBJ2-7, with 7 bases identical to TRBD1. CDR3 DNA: TGTGCCAGTAGCCTGACAGGGAGCTACGAGCAGTACTTC. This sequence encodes CASSLTGSYEQYF.